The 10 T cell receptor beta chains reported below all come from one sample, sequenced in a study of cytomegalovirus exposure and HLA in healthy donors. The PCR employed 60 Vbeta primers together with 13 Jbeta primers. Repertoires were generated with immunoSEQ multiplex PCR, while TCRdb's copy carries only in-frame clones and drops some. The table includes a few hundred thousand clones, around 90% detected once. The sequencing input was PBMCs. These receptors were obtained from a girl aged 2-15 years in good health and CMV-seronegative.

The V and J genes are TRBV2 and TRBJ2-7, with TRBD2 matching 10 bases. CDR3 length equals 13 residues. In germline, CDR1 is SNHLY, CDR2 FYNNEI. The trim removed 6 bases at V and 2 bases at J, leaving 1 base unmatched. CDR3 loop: CASRLAGAYEQYF. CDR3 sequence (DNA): TGTGCCAGCAGGCTAGCGGGGGCCTACGAGCAGTACTTC.

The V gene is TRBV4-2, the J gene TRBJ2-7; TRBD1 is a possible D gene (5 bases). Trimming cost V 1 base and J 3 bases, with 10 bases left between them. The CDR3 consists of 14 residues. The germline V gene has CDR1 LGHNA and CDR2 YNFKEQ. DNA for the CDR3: TGTGCCAGCAGCCAAGCAGGGTCAGACTACGAGCAGTACTTC. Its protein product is CASSQAGSDYEQYF.

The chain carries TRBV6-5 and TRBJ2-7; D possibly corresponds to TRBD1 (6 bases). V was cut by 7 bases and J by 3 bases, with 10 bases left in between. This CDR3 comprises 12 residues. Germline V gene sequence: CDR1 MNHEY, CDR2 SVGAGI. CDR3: CASTGQNYEQYF. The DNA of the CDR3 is TGTGCCAGCACCGGACAGAACTACGAGCAGTACTTC.

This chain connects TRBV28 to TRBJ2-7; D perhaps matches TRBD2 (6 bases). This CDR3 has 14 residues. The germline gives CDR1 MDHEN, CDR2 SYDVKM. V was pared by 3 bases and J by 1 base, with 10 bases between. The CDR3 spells CASSLGGKSYEQYF. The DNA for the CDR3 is TGTGCCAGCAGTTTGGGAGGAAAGTCCTACGAGCAGTACTTC.

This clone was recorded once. CDR3 in amino acids: CASSPTGGGGEQYF. In nucleotides, the CDR3 is TGTGCCAGCAGCCCGACAGGGGGCGGCGGGGAGCAGTACTTC. The genes are TRBV14 and TRBJ2-7, with 10 bases identical to TRBD1. Trimming took 4 bases from V and 7 from J; bases not matched to a gene: 7. The germline gives CDR1 SGHDN, CDR2 FVKESK. There are 14 residues in the CDR3.

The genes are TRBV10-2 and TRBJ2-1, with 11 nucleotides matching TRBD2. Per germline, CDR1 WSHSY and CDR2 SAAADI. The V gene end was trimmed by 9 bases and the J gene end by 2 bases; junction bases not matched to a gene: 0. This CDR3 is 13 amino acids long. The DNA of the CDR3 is TGCGCCAGGACTAGCGGGACCTACAATGAGCAGTTCTTC. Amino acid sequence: CARTSGTYNEQFF.

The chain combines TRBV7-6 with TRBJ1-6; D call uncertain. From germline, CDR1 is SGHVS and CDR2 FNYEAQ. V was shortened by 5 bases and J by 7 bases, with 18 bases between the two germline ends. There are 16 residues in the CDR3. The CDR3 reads CASSPGSQASNSPLHF. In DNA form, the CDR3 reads TGTGCCAGCAGCCCAGGCTCGCAGGCGTCAAATTCACCCCTCCACTTT.

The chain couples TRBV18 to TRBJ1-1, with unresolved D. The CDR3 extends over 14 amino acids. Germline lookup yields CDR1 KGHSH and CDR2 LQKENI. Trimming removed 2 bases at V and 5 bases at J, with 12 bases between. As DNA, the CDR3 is TGTGCCAGCTCACCAGGGCAATCGGGGACTGAAGCTTTCTTT. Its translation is CASSPGQSGTEAFF.

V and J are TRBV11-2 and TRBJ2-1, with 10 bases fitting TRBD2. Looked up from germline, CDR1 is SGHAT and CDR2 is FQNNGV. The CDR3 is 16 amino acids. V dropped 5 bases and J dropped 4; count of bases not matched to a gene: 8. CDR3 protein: CASSRSGGASYNEQFF. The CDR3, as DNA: TGTGCCAGCAGCCGCAGCGGGGGGGCATCGTACAATGAGCAGTTCTTC.

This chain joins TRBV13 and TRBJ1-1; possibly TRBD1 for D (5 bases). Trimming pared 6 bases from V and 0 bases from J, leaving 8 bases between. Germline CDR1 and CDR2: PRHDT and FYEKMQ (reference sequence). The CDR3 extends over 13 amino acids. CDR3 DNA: TGTGCCAGCAGGCCCAGGGTGAACACTGAAGCTTTCTTT. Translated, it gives CASRPRVNTEAFF.